Listed below are T cell receptor beta chains from one sample, sequenced in a study of T-cell memory formation after mild COVID-19. TCRdb re-called the 5' RACE reads through MiXCR, storing one row per CDR3 protein. The table shows around 300,000 distinct CDR3 sequences, with 12% to 15% occurring only once. Sequenced: PBMCs or a T cell subset sorted from them (not recorded which). These receptor sequences come from a man between 18 and 35 years old who had mild COVID-19 (a few samples of this study predate the infection). Cell type and time point are not known. Both conserved end residues are part of each CDR3. The D gene is left open where the match is weak. Size is stated for part of the rows, as once, few or many counts, or as a class when the clone is expanded.

TRBV7-6	few	NA	TRBJ2-2	TGTGCCAGCAGCTTAGCCAACGCACGGTCCGGGGAGCTGTTTTTT	CASSLANARSGELFF
TRBV7-9	few	TRBD2	TRBJ2-3	TGTGCCAGCAGCTACGTACTAGCGGGGGATAGCACAGATACGCAGTATTTT	CASSYVLAGDSTDTQYF
TRBV4-2	NA	NA	TRBJ2-3	TGTGCCAGCAGCCAAGATAGGGGTTCAGATACGCAGTATTTT	CASSQDRGSDTQYF
TRBV4-3	few	NA	TRBJ1-2	TGCGCCAGCAGCCAATCCGACTATGGCTACACCTTC	CASSQSDYGYTF
TRBV7-9	NA	NA	TRBJ2-4	TGTGCCAGCAGCCCCCTTCTGGGGGCTCGGTACATTCAGTACTTC	CASSPLLGARYIQYF
TRBV3-1	few	NA	TRBJ1-3	TGTGCCAGCAGCCATATGGTCGGAAACACCATATATTTT	CASSHMVGNTIYF
TRBV7-8	NA	NA	TRBJ2-7	TGTGCCAGCTCTCAGGGACCCTACGAGCAGTACTTC	CASSQGPYEQYF
TRBV20-1	NA	TRBD1	TRBJ1-6	TGCAGTGCTACTCATACAGGGGAGCTTAATTCACCCCTCCACTTT	CSATHTGELNSPLHF
TRBV18	NA	TRBD1	TRBJ1-1	TGTGCCAGCTCGCCGCTACAGGGGCGGGGAACTGAAGCTTTCTTT	CASSPLQGRGTEAFF
TRBV6-2/TRBV6-3	NA	TRBD1	TRBJ2-1	TGTGCCAGCCAATACAGGGGGCGATCCCAGTTCTTC	CASQYRGRSQFF
TRBV10-3	many	TRBD1	TRBJ2-1	TGTGCCATCAGTGAACCCCGGGACAGGGCCAATGAGCAGTTCTTC	CAISEPRDRANEQFF
TRBV29-1	NA	NA	TRBJ1-1	TGCAGCTCCCGACAGAACACTGAAGCTTTCTTT	CSSRQNTEAFF
TRBV7-2	many	NA	TRBJ2-2	TGTGCCAGCGGCGGGAACGCCGGGGGCGGGGAGCTGTTTTTT	CASGGNAGGGELFF
TRBV4-3	few	NA	TRBJ2-6	TGCGCCAGCAGCCGAGGATCACAGGGTAGGGGGGCCAACGTCCTGACTTTC	CASSRGSQGRGANVLTF
TRBV5-1	NA	TRBD1	TRBJ2-7	TGCGCCAGCAGCCCCCAGCCGACAGGGGACTCCTACGAGCAGTACTTC	CASSPQPTGDSYEQYF
TRBV7-9	few	TRBD1	TRBJ1-5	TGTGCCAGCAGCTTAGTGGGACAGGGGGCCCATCAGCCCCAGCATTTT	CASSLVGQGAHQPQHF
TRBV24-1	NA	TRBD1	TRBJ2-5	TGTGCCACCAGTGATCCCACGACAGGGGGGGAGACCCAGTACTTC	CATSDPTTGGETQYF
TRBV10-3	few	TRBD1	TRBJ2-3	TGTGCCATCCAGACAGGGGGCACAACAGATACGCAGTATTTT	CAIQTGGTTDTQYF
TRBV4-1	few	NA	TRBJ2-7	TGCGCCAGCAGCCAAGATCCCGACAGAAAGCAGTACTTC	CASSQDPDRKQYF
TRBV2	NA	NA	TRBJ2-5	TGTGCCAGCAGTGAGGCAGGGACGAGGGAGACCCAGTACTTC	CASSEAGTRETQYF
TRBV12-3/TRBV12-4	few	TRBD1	TRBJ1-2	TGTGCCAGCAGCCTACAGGGGGCGAAAGGCTACACCTTC	CASSLQGAKGYTF
TRBV4-1	NA	NA	TRBJ2-1	TGCGCCAGCAGCCAAGAATCAGGCAGTTACAATGAGCAGTTCTTC	CASSQESGSYNEQFF
TRBV7-2	few	TRBD1	TRBJ1-5	TGTGCCAGCAGCTTTCGACAGGGAGGTAGCAATCAGCCCCAGCATTTT	CASSFRQGGSNQPQHF
TRBV19	few	NA	TRBJ2-5	TGTGCCAGTAGCTTCTCGAAAGAGACCCAGTACTTC	CASSFSKETQYF
TRBV4-2	few	TRBD2	TRBJ2-2	TGTGCCAGCAGCCAAGAACTAGCGAGGACCGGGGAGCTGTTTTTT	CASSQELARTGELFF
TRBV12-3/TRBV12-4	NA	NA	TRBJ2-5	TGTGCCAGCAGTTTAGATCTGGTTCCTCCGACCCAGTACTTC	CASSLDLVPPTQYF
TRBV5-5	NA	NA	TRBJ2-3	TGTGCCAGCAGCCCGTTTGGGTTTCGAACGGCAGATACGCAGTATTTT	CASSPFGFRTADTQYF
TRBV6-6	NA	NA	TRBJ1-6	TGTGCCAGCAGTTACCGAGGGGCTTCACCCCTCCACTTT	CASSYRGASPLHF
TRBV20-1	NA	TRBD1	TRBJ1-4	TGCAGTGCCGGGACAGCGGCAACTAATGAAAAACTGTTTTTT	CSAGTAATNEKLFF
TRBV24-1	few	TRBD2	TRBJ2-2	TGTGCCACCAGTGATCCCGGACTAGCGGGGGGGATCGGGGAGCTGTTTTTT	CATSDPGLAGGIGELFF
TRBV5-6	NA	NA	TRBJ1-2	TGTGCCAGCAGCTGGGCGCGCGAGAGTGGCTACACCTTC	CASSWARESGYTF
TRBV6-5	many	TRBD2	TRBJ2-7	TGTGCCAGCAGTCCTAGCGGGGGTTACGAGCAGTACTTC	CASSPSGGYEQYF
TRBV2	few	NA	TRBJ2-2	TGTGCCAGCAGTGAACTTTTCCTGGGGGGGCGCGTCACCGGGGAGCTGTTTTTT	CASSELFLGGRVTGELFF
TRBV6-6	few	NA	TRBJ1-4	TGTGCCAGCAGTTTTAGAGCCGGTTCAACTAATGAAAAACTGTTTTTT	CASSFRAGSTNEKLFF
TRBV19	few	TRBD1	TRBJ1-2	TGTGCCAGTGGGAAACAGGGGTTCTATGGCTACACCTTC	CASGKQGFYGYTF
TRBV4-3	many	NA	TRBJ2-1	TGCGCCAGCAGCCAAGAGGTACCTCGAATTAGGGCTTCTGGGGGTGAGCAGTTCTTC	CASSQEVPRIRASGGEQFF
TRBV12-3/TRBV12-4	NA	NA	TRBJ2-4	TGTGCCAGCAGAAATCCTGCACGGGGAGCCAAAAACATTCAGTACTTC	CASRNPARGAKNIQYF
TRBV18	few	TRBD1	TRBJ2-5	TGTGCCAGCTCACCACCGTCCCAAGCAGGGGGCCAAGAGACCCAGTACTTC	CASSPPSQAGGQETQYF
TRBV4-1	NA	NA	TRBJ2-2	TGCGCCAGCAGCCGAAACCCCCCAACCGGGGAGCTGTTTTTT	CASSRNPPTGELFF
TRBV27	few	NA	TRBJ2-3	TGTGCCAGCAGAGCCCGGGACTCAAGCACAGATACGCAGTATTTT	CASRARDSSTDTQYF
TRBV7-2	few	NA	TRBJ1-6	TGTGCCAGCAGCTTAGCGGGTAATGGGGCAGGCCCCCTCCACTTT	CASSLAGNGAGPLHF
TRBV7-7	NA	NA	TRBJ1-1	TGTGCCAGCAGCCGATCAGGGGAGGGCACTGAAGCTTTCTTT	CASSRSGEGTEAFF
TRBV11-2	many	NA	TRBJ1-2	TGTGCCAGCAGCTTAGACTCTCGGCGTGGGACGGGCTACACCTTC	CASSLDSRRGTGYTF
TRBV10-3	many	TRBD1	TRBJ2-7	TGTGCCATCAGGAGGGACAGGCTTTACGAGCAGTACTTC	CAIRRDRLYEQYF
TRBV20-1	few	NA	TRBJ2-7	TGCAGTGCTAGACTGGCCGGGTCCTACGAGCAGTACTTC	CSARLAGSYEQYF
TRBV18	NA	TRBD2	TRBJ2-3	TGTGCCAGCTCACCACTGTTATCGACTAGCGGGGGCACAGATACGCAGTATTTT	CASSPLLSTSGGTDTQYF
TRBV3-1	NA	NA	TRBJ2-3	TGTGCCAGCAGCCGAGACGAGCCAGATACGCAGTATTTT	CASSRDEPDTQYF
TRBV20-1	few	NA	TRBJ2-2	TGCAGTGCAGGACAGAACACCGGGGAGCTGTTTTTT	CSAGQNTGELFF
TRBV7-2	many	NA	TRBJ1-5	TGTGCCAGCAGCTTAAACAGGGACCAGCCCCAGCATTTT	CASSLNRDQPQHF
TRBV6-6	few	NA	TRBJ2-1	TGTGCCAGCAGTTACTCGAATCAGGTTAGCGCCAGCGTCAACAATGAGCAGTTCTTC	CASSYSNQVSASVNNEQFF
TRBV5-1	many	NA	TRBJ2-5	TGCGCCAGCAGCTTGGCAGGCATCCATGAAGAGACCCAGTACTTC	CASSLAGIHEETQYF
TRBV28	many	NA	TRBJ2-2	TGTGCCAGCAGTTTAATCGGCACCGGGGAGCTGTTTTTT	CASSLIGTGELFF
TRBV20-1	NA	TRBD2	TRBJ2-7	TGCAGTGCTAGTCCACTAGCGAAGGGCTACGAGCAGTACTTC	CSASPLAKGYEQYF
TRBV27	large	TRBD2	TRBJ2-1	TGTGCCACCGGGACTAGAGGGGGGGGTCGGTTCTTC	CATGTRGGGRFF
TRBV20-1	NA	NA	TRBJ2-5	TGCAGTGCTAGAGAGGCAGGGGCCGGGGAGACCCAGTACTTC	CSAREAGAGETQYF
TRBV7-8	NA	NA	TRBJ2-2	TGTGCCAGCAGCTTGACAACGAACACCGGGGAGCTGTTTTTT	CASSLTTNTGELFF
TRBV6-5	many	TRBD1	TRBJ2-5	TGTGCCAGCAGCCGGGACAGGGGAGAGACCCAGTACTTC	CASSRDRGETQYF
TRBV28	few	NA	TRBJ1-3	TGTGCCAGCGGGTGGGGGGGTAACACTGGAAACACCATATATTTT	CASGWGGNTGNTIYF